The 24 T cell receptor beta chains presented below share a single source sample, sequenced in a study of tumor-infiltrating lymphocytes in primary liver carcinoma. With a constant-region primer, TCR beta cDNA was made from approximately 500 ng of total RNA. ARM-PCR, slightly modified, supplied the TCR beta libraries through three nested multiplex PCR rounds. With TRBV1-TRBV30 forward primers and a C-beta reverse primer, the first two PCR rounds were run for around 10 cycles each. From the multiplex PCR reads, TCRdb called clonotypes with MiXCR, one entry per CDR3 protein. The repertoire holds around 99,000 distinct CDR3 sequences, just over 65% seen once, with around 25% in the top ten. Taking roughly 18-32 mg of unsorted bulk tissue, the authors co-extracted RNA and DNA. The sample was tumor-adjacent normal liver tissue. Receptors originate from a man aged 35 to 55 with primary liver carcinoma and hepatitis B virus infection.

This chain links TRBV29-1 with TRBJ2-7, with D perhaps TRBD2 (5 bases). This CDR3 is 14 amino acids long. The germline V and J ends were trimmed by 8 bases and 7 bases, with 24 bases remaining between them. Germline CDR1 and CDR2: SQVTM and ANQGSEA. The CDR3 protein is CSSGGLLNNGEQYF. DNA of the CDR3: TGCAGCTCCGGTGGACTGCTTAACAATGGGGAGCAGTACTTC.

The chain combines TRBV28 with TRBJ2-7; 10 bases are shared with TRBD1. Per germline, CDR1 MDHEN and CDR2 SYDVKM. The CDR3 contains 17 residues. V lost 5 bases, J lost 2 bases, and 12 bases stayed unmatched. CDR3 region: CASSNPGTGVVTYEQYF. CDR3 nucleotide sequence: TGTGCCAGCAGTAACCCCGGGACAGGGGTTGTGACCTACGAGCAGTACTTC. Complete variable domain (other parts from reference TRBV28 and TRBJ2-7): DVKVTQSSRYLVKRTGEKVFLECVQDMDHENMFWYRQDPGLGLRLIYFSYDVKMKEKGDIPEGYSVSREKKERFSLILESASTNQTSMYLCASSNPGTGVVTYEQYFGPGTRLTVT.

This clonotype was found many times. The V and J genes are TRBV4-1 and TRBJ2-7; no firm D call. The CDR3 has 12 amino acids. Germline assignment: CDR1 MGHRA and CDR2 YSYEKL. V was pared by 1 base and J by 5 bases, with 6 bases between. The CDR3 region is CASSQVANEQYF. The DNA for the CDR3 is TGCGCCAGCAGCCAAGTGGCAAACGAGCAGTACTTC.

As to this clonotype: Here the CDR3 omits its conserved ending phenylalanine or tryptophan, so a read error is the likely source. The limits of the CDR3 on the DNA are not certain, so only TCRdb's listed CDR3 is given. This chain uses TRBV2 with TRBJ2-7. The CDR3 is 12 residues long, counting both termini. Germline V CDR1 and CDR2: SNHLY, FYNNEI. This chain's CDR3 is CASYMEEYEQYS.

In regard to this clonotype: A much larger clonotype is one base distant, so this may be a read error. This sequence joins TRBV29-1 and TRBJ1-1; TRBD1 matches at 7 bases. Germline assignment: CDR1 SQVTM and CDR2 ANQGSEA. This CDR3 is built from 13 residues. With 6 bases clipped from V and 6 bases from J, the junction kept 10 bases outside the gene matches. The CDR3, as DNA: TGCAGCGTACAGGGGTTAGGGGGCGCTGAAGCTTTCTTT. Translated, it gives CSVQGLGGAEAFF.

The chain uses TRBV15 and TRBJ2-5; 7 bases are a match to TRBD1. Germline V CDR1 and CDR2: LNHNV, YYDKDF (reference sequence). The CDR3 sequence is 15 residues long. Trimming took 0 bases from V and 4 from J; bases not matched to a gene: 5. In DNA form, the CDR3 reads TGTGCCACCAGCAGAGATTTGGCAGGGGGAGAGACCCAGTACTTC. This sequence encodes CATSRDLAGGETQYF.

Ten or more counts support this clonotype. The chain recombines TRBV10-2 with TRBJ1-1, with no clear D. Trimming pared 0 bases from V and 0 bases from J, leaving 8 bases between. Germline V gene sequence: CDR1 WSHSY, CDR2 SAAADI. There are 15 residues in the CDR3. The CDR3 protein is CASSESSSMNTEAFF. The CDR3, as DNA: TGCGCCAGCAGTGAGTCAAGCAGTATGAACACTGAAGCTTTCTTT.

This clonotype showed up just a few times. The CDR3 nucleotides read TGTGCCAGCAGCGCGGGTATCCATTCACCCCTCCACTTT. Protein sequence: CASSAGIHSPLHF. The chain is built from TRBV6-1 and TRBJ1-6; D uncertain. Germline V gene lookup returns CDR1 MNHNS and CDR2 SASEGT. The CDR3 totals 13 residues. V was cut by 6 bases and J by 8 bases, with 11 bases left in between.

Remarks on this clonotype: One end of the junction varies from germline; a read error may be responsible. The chain is built from TRBV5-4 and TRBJ2-1; 7 bases map to TRBD2. Germline-derived CDR1 and CDR2 are SGHNT and YYREEE (reference sequence). This CDR3 region has 13 residues. CDR3 protein: CASSLLTGGEHFF. CDR3 DNA sequence: TGTGCCAGCAGCTTATTAACGGGAGGTGAGCACTTCTTC. Full variable domain (remainder filled in from reference TRBV5-4 and TRBJ2-1): ETGVTQSPTHLIKTRGQQVTLRCSSQSGHNTVSWYQQALGQGPQFIFQYYREEENGRGNFPPRFSGLQFPNYSSELNVNALELDDSALYLCASSLLTGGEHFFGPGTRLTVL.

In its sample, this clonotype was seen a few times. This may stem from a read error, because a much larger clone lies one nucleotide away. This chain links TRBV6-5 with TRBJ2-5, with 9 bases lining up with TRBD1. Germline V gives CDR1 MNHEY, CDR2 SVGAGI. The CDR3 has 15 amino acids. CDR3 amino acids: CASSSGTGTMETPYF. The CDR3 DNA reads TGTGCCAGCAGCAGTGGGACAGGGACGATGGAGACCCCGTACTTC.

A word on this clonotype: A much bigger clone sits one base away, suggesting this may be a read error. The chain links TRBV5-5 to TRBJ2-1; D might be TRBD1 (6 bases). The CDR3 has 12 residues. From germline, CDR1 is SGHKS and CDR2 YYEKEE (reference sequence). The CDR3 reads CVSSLGPRGQFF. The DNA for the CDR3 is TGTGTCAGCAGCTTGGGTCCCAGGGGGCAGTTCTTC.

Note on this clonotype: One junction end does not reproduce the germline sequence, and a read error may be involved. The rearrangement joins TRBV29-1 to TRBJ2-3; 14 bases align to TRBD2. This CDR3 comprises 14 residues. Germline V lookup: CDR1 SQVTM, CDR2 ANQGSEA. CDR3 bases: TGCAGCGAGGGACTAGCGGGAGACACAGATACGCAATATTTT. Its protein product is CSEGLAGDTDTQYF.

This clonotype has just one count. The conserved closing phenylalanine or tryptophan is absent in this CDR3, likely reflecting a read error. The chain uses TRBV29-1 and TRBJ2-1; a possible D gene is TRBD2 (5 bases). CDR1 SQVTM and CDR2 ANQGSEA come from the germline V gene. The CDR3 consists of 14 residues. The germline V and J ends were trimmed by 5 bases and 7 bases, with 18 bases remaining between them. The CDR3 region is CSVPTNGNYNEQFL. DNA of the CDR3: TGCAGCGTTCCGACTAACGGCAACTATAATGAGCAGTTCCTC.

Note on this clonotype: Since a much larger clone is just one base distant, this may be a read error. The DNA for the CDR3 is TGTGCCAGCAGCGACCACAGGAGGGCTTACCAAGAGACCCAGTACTTC. Its protein is CASSDHRRAYQETQYF. V and J are TRBV5-8 and TRBJ2-5, with a tentative D call TRBD2 (6 bases). CDR1 is SGHTS and CDR2 is YDEGEE in the germline V gene. This CDR3 is 16 amino acids long. Trimming stripped 4 bases from V and 0 bases from J, with 16 bases between. The variable domain in full, completed from reference TRBV5-8 and TRBJ2-5, reads EAGVTQSPTHLIKTRGQQATLRCSPISGHTSVYWYQQALGLGLQFLLWYDEGEERNRGNFPPRFSGRQFPNYSSELNVNALELEDSALYLCASSDHRRAYQETQYFGPGTRLLVL.

In its sample, this clonotype was seen many times. This chain uses TRBV5-4 with TRBJ2-5, with 7 bases that match TRBD2. The CDR3 runs to 14 residues. V was pared by 3 bases and J by 3 bases, with 5 bases of the junction left unmatched. CDR1 is SGHNT, CDR2 YYREEE, per germline (reference sequence). CDR3 nucleotides: TGTGCCAGCAGCTCCCAGGCGGGGGAAGAGACCCAGTACTTC. This translates into CASSSQAGEETQYF. The whole variable domain, remainder taken from reference TRBV5-4 and TRBJ2-5, is ETGVTQSPTHLIKTRGQQVTLRCSSQSGHNTVSWYQQALGQGPQFIFQYYREEENGRGNFPPRFSGLQFPNYSSELNVNALELDDSALYLCASSSQAGEETQYFGPGTRLLVL.

This clonotype was found a few times. V usage is TRBV10-2 and J usage is TRBJ2-3, with TRBD2 identical over 13 bases. The ends lost 10 bases at V and 2 bases at J; junction bases unmatched: 15. Germline V gene lookup returns CDR1 WSHSY and CDR2 SAAADI. The CDR3 contains 18 residues. CDR3 protein: CANTGTSGTLISTDTQYF. The CDR3 bases are TGCGCCAACACCGGGACTAGCGGGACCCTAATATCCACAGATACGCAGTATTTT.

This clonotype occurred once. In this CDR3 the conserved last residue, phenylalanine or tryptophan, is missing, so a read error is likely. The chain has TRBV4-1 and TRBJ2-1, with D unresolved. CDR1 and CDR2 from the germline V gene are MGHRA and YSYEKL. The length of the CDR3 is 12 residues. The V end was cut by 0 bases, the J end by 7 bases, with 4 bases between. This chain's CDR3 is CASSQEGNEQFL. Here the CDR3 DNA reads TGCGCCAGCAGCCAAGAGGGGAATGAGCAGTTCTTA.

Only one count was recorded for this clonotype. Just one base apart from a much larger clone, this may be a read error. The chain is built from TRBV6-7 and TRBJ2-5, with D tentatively TRBD2 (5 bases). TRBV6-7 is classed as an ORF, of uncertain function. This CDR3 region has 13 residues. CDR3 nucleotides: TGTGCCTGCAGAAACCCCTCGGGGGAGACCCAGTACTTC. Translating gives CACRNPSGETQYF.

V and J are TRBV28 and TRBJ2-1; the D is unclear. The CDR3 spans 14 residues. V was cut by 10 bases and J by 9 bases, with 22 bases left in between. The V gene's germline CDR1 is MDHEN and CDR2 SYDVKM. CDR3 sequence: CANTTVLPFFEQFF. Here the CDR3 DNA reads TGTGCCAACACCACCGTCCTTCCGTTCTTTGAGCAGTTCTTC.

Notes on this clonotype: This may be a read error: a much more frequent sequence differs by one nucleotide. This chain links TRBV5-1 with TRBJ2-7, with TRBD2 matching 7 bases. The trim removed 7 bases at V and 13 bases at J, leaving 11 bases unmatched. Germline assignment: CDR1 SGHRS and CDR2 YFSETQ. The CDR3 covers 11 residues. The DNA of the CDR3 is TGCGCCAGCTCATCCGGGACTATGGTTTACTTC. Its translation is CASSSGTMVYF.

This clonotype was detected ten times or more. The chain links TRBV14 to TRBJ2-3, with 8 bases lining up with TRBD2. The V segment lost 0 bases and the J segment 3 bases; nucleotides outside the gene matches: 2. Germline V CDR1 and CDR2: SGHDN, FVKESK. The CDR3 length is 15 residues. Here the CDR3 reads CASSQDQRETDTQYF. In nucleotides, the CDR3 is TGTGCCAGCAGCCAAGATCAGCGGGAGACAGATACGCAGTATTTT.

As regards this clonotype: The junction does not match germline at one end; this may be a read error. The genes are TRBV28 and TRBJ2-7; TRBD1 matches 10 bases. The CDR3 loop spans 16 amino acids. Germline CDR1 reads MDHEN; CDR2 reads SYDVKM. CDR3 sequence: CVSSALGGTGVDEQYF. CDR3 nucleotides: TGTGTCAGCAGTGCCCTTGGGGGGACAGGGGTCGACGAACAGTATTTC.

This sequence joins TRBV12-3 or TRBV12-4 and TRBJ2-2; D call uncertain. V was shortened by 6 bases and J by 4 bases, with 9 bases between the two germline ends. The CDR3 is 13 residues long. The DNA for the CDR3 is TGTGCCAGCAGCGGCTACTCCACCGGGGAGCTGTTTTTT. Protein sequence: CASSGYSTGELFF.

This chain uses TRBV6-5 with TRBJ2-1; perhaps TRBD2 as D (5 bases). The CDR3 is 15 residues long. Per the germline V gene, CDR1 is MNHEY and CDR2 is SVGAGI. In DNA form, the CDR3 reads TGTGCTAGAAGCAAACAAGGGAGCTCCTACAATGAGCAGTTCTTC. This translates into CARSKQGSSYNEQFF.